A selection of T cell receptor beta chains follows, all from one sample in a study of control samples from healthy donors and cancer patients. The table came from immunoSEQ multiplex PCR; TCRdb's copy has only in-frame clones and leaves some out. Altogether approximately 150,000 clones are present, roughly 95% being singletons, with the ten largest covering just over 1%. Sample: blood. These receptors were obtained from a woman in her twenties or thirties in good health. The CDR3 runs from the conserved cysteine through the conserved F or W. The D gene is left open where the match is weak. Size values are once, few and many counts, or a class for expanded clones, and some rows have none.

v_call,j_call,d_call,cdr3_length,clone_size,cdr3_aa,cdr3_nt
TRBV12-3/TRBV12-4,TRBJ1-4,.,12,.,CASSLEEGGLFF,TGTGCCAGCAGTTTAGAGGAGGGCGGACTGTTTTTT
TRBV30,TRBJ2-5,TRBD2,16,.,CAWRPPWTSAQETQYF,TGTGCCTGGAGGCCACCCTGGACTAGCGCACAAGAGACCCAGTACTTC
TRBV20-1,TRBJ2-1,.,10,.,CSAFYNEQFF,TGCAGTGCTTTTTACAATGAGCAGTTCTTC
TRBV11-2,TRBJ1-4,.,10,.,CASSDEKLFF,TGTGCCAGCAGCGATGAAAAACTGTTTTTT
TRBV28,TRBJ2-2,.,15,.,CASSYPAFVTGELFF,TGTGCCAGCAGTTACCCAGCGTTTGTCACCGGGGAGCTGTTTTTT
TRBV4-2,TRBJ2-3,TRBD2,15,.,CASSQKGLAADTQYF,TGTGCCAGCAGCCAGAAGGGACTAGCGGCAGATACGCAGTATTTT
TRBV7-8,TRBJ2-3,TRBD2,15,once,CASSLNSGRGDTQYF,TGTGCCAGCAGCCTAAATAGCGGGAGGGGAGATACGCAGTATTTT
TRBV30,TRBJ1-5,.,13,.,CAWRGESNQPQHF,TGTGCCTGGAGGGGAGAGAGCAATCAGCCCCAGCATTTT
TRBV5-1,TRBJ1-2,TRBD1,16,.,CASSLNPGQGAYGYTF,TGCGCCAGCAGCTTGAACCCGGGACAGGGCGCTTATGGCTACACCTTC
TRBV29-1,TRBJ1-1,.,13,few,CSVSLGLLTEAFF,TGCAGCGTGAGTCTGGGACTTCTCACTGAAGCTTTCTTT
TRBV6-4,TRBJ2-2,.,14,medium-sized,CASSGGSETGELFF,TGTGCCAGCAGTGGAGGGAGTGAGACCGGGGAGCTGTTTTTT
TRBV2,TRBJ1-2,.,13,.,CASSGGGYYGYTF,TGTGCCAGCAGCGGGGGGGGCTACTATGGCTACACCTTC
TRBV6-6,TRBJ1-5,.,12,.,CASRQAQGPQHF,TGTGCCAGTCGACAGGCCCAGGGGCCCCAGCATTTT
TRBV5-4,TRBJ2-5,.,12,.,CASSLGDRTQYF,TGTGCCAGCAGCTTGGGAGACAGGACCCAGTACTTC